A single sample is the source of the 5 T cell receptor beta chains below, sequenced in a study of T cells in tuberculosis. Thawed, overnight-rested PBMC were stained with GMM-loaded CD1B tetramer, viability dye and anti-CD3, then sorted. The lipid loaded on the CD1B tetramers was C32 glucose monomycolate from Rhodococcus equi. Sequencing used immunoSEQ multiplex PCR; TCRdb keeps in-frame clones, though not all of them. The sample lists approximately 100,000 clones, roughly 90% occurring once. Specimen: CD1b-GMM tetramer-negative cells sorted from PBMCs. These receptors were obtained from an adult woman with latent tuberculosis.

This chain uses TRBV28 with TRBJ1-2, with a possible D match to TRBD1 (6 bases). Per germline, CDR1 MDHEN and CDR2 SYDVKM. This CDR3 comprises 17 residues. Trimming stripped 2 bases from V and 4 bases from J, with 20 bases between. The CDR3 protein is CASSLIRVGGGRYGYTF. CDR3 nucleotide sequence: TGTGCCAGCAGTTTAATCCGGGTGGGAGGGGGACGCTATGGCTACACCTTC.

The chain combines TRBV7-9 with TRBJ1-2; 7 bases match TRBD1. Germline values: CDR1 SEHNR, CDR2 FQNEAQ (reference sequence). The V segment lost 5 bases and the J segment 14 bases; nucleotides outside the gene matches: 8. CDR3 length equals 11 residues. The CDR3 DNA follows: TGTGCCAGCAGCGAGACGAGCAGGGGGACCTTC. Translation: CASSETSRGTF. Using reference TRBV7-9 and TRBJ1-2 for the parts outside the CDR3, the full variable domain is DTGVSQNPRHKITKRGQNVTFRCDPISEHNRLYWYRQTLGQGPEFLTYFQNEAQLEKSRLLSDRFSAERPKGSFSTLEIQRTEQGDSAMYLCASSETSRGTFGSGTRLTVV.

The J gene is TRBJ1-1, the V gene TRBV7-6, with TRBD1 matching over 7 bases. The CDR3 runs 13 residues. Germline lookup yields CDR1 SGHVS and CDR2 FNYEAQ. Trimming at V came to 0 bases and at J to 6 bases, leaving 1 base not matched to a gene. The CDR3 sequence is CASSLADRPEAFF. The CDR3 nucleotides read TGTGCCAGCAGCTTAGCGGACAGGCCTGAAGCTTTCTTT.

The J gene is TRBJ2-2, the V gene TRBV4-3, with TRBD1 matching over 8 bases. J lost 5 bases, V lost 3 bases, and 8 bases had no gene match. The CDR3 consists of 16 residues. Germline loops: CDR1 LGHNA, CDR2 YSLEER. The CDR3 DNA reads TGCGCCAGCAGCCATCCGGCAGGGGGCAGGACCGGGGAGCTGTTTTTT. This codes for CASSHPAGGRTGELFF.

CDR3 sequence reads: CASRGGITDTQYF. CDR3 nucleotide sequence: TGTGCCAGCAGGGGGGGAATCACAGATACGCAGTATTTT. The chain combines TRBV7-9 with TRBJ2-3, with D possibly matching TRBD2 (6 bases). Germline CDR1 reads SEHNR; CDR2 reads FQNEAQ (reference sequence). Trimming cost V 6 bases and J 2 bases, with 9 bases left between them. The CDR3 runs to 13 residues.